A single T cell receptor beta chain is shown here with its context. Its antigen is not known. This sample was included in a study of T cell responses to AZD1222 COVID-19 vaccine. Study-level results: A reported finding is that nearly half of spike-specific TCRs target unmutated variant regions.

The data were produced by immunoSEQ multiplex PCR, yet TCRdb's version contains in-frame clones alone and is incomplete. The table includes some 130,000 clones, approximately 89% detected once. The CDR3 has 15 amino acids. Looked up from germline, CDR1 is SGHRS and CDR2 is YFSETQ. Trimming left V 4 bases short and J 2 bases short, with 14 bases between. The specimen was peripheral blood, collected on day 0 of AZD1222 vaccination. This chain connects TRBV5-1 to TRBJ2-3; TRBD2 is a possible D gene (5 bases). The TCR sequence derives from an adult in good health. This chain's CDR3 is CASSPPLAYTDTQYF. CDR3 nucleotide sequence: TGCGCCAGCAGCCCTCCCCTAGCCTACACAGATACGCAGTATTTT.